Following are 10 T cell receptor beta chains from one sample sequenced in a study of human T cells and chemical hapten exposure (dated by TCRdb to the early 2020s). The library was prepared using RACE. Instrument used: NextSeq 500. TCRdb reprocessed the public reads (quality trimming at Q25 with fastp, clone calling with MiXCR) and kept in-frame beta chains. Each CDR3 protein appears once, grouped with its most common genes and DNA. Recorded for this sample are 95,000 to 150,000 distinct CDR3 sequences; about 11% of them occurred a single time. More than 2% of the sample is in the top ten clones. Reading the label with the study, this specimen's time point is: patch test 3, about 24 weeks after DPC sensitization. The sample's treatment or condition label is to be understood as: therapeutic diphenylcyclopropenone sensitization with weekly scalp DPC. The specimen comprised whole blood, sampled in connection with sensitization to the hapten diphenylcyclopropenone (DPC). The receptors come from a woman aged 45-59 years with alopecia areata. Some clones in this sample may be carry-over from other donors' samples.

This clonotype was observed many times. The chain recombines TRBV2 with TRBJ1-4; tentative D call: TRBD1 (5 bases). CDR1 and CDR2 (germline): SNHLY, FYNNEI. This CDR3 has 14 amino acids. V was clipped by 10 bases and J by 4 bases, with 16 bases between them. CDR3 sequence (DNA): TGTGCCACCTATGTAGGGGACGTTAATGAAAAACTGTTTTTT. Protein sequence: CATYVGDVNEKLFF.

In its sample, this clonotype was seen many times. CDR3 residues: CATSRPDGGIYGYTF. The CDR3 bases are TGTGCCACCAGCAGGCCCGATGGCGGGATCTATGGCTACACCTTC. The V call is TRBV15, the J call TRBJ1-2; D unclear. From germline, CDR1 is LNHNV and CDR2 YYDKDF (reference sequence). The CDR3 runs to 15 residues. Trimming removed 3 bases from V and 4 bases from J, with 15 bases in between.

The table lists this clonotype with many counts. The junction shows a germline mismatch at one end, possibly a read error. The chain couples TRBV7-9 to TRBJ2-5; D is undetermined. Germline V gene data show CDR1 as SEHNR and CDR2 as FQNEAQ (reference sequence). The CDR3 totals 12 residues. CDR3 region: CASSLATETQYF. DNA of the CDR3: TGTGCCAGCAGTTTAGCTACAGAGACCCAGTACTTC.

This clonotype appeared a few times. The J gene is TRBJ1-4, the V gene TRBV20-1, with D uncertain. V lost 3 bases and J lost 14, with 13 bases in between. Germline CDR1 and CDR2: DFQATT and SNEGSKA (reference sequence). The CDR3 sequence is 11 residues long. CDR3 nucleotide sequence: TGCAGTGCTAGTAATGGCAGTCTCCTGTTTTTT. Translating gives CSASNGSLLFF.

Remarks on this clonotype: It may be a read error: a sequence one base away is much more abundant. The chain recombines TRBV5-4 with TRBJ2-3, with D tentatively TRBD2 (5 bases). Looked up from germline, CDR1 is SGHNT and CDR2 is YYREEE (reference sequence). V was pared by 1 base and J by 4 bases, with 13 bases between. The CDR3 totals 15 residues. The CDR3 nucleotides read TGTGCCAGCAGCTTGCGTTCGGGATCCGCAGATACGCAGTATTTT. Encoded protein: CASSLRSGSADTQYF.

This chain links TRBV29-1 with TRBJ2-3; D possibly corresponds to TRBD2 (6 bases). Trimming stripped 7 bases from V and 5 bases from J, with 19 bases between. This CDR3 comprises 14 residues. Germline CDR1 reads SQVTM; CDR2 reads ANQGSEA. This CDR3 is CSGRRVGRGDTQYF. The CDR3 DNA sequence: TGCAGCGGACGAAGAGTGGGGCGGGGAGATACGCAGTATTTT.

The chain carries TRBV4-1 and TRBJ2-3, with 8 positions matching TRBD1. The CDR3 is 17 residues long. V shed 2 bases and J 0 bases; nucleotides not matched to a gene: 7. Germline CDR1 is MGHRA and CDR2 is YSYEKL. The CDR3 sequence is CASSQRWQGASTDTQYF. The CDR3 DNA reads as TGCGCCAGCAGCCAACGGTGGCAGGGGGCTAGCACAGATACGCAGTATTTT.

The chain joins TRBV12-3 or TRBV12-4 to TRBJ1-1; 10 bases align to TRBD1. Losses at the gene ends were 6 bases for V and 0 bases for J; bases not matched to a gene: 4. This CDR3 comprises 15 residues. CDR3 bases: TGTGCCAGCAGCCAGGGACAGGGGATGAACACTGAAGCTTTCTTT. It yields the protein CASSQGQGMNTEAFF.

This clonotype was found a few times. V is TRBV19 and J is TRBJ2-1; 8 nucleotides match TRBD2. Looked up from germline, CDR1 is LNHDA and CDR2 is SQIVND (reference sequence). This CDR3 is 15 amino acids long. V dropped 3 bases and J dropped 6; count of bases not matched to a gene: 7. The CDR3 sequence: CASSIGTRGINEQFF. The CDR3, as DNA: TGTGCCAGTAGTATTGGGACTAGGGGGATCAATGAGCAGTTCTTC.

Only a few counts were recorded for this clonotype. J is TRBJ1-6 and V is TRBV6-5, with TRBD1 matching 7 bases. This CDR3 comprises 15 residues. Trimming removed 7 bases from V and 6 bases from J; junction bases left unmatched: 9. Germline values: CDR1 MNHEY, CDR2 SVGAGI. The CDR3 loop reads CASTLGGGGNSPLHF. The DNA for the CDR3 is TGTGCCAGCACCCTAGGAGGGGGCGGTAATTCACCCCTCCACTTT.